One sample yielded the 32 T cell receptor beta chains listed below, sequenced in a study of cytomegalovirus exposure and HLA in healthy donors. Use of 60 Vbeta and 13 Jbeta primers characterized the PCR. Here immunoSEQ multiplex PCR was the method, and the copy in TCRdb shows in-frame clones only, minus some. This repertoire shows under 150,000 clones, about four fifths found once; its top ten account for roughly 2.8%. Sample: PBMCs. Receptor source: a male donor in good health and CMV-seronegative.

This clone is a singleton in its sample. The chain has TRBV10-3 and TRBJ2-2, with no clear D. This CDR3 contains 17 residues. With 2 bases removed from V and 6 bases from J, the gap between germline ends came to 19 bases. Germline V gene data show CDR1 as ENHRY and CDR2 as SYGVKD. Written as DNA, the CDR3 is TGTGCCATCAGTGAGACGGCAGGTTGGGTATCCGCCGGGGAGCTGTTTTTT. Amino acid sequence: CAISETAGWVSAGELFF.

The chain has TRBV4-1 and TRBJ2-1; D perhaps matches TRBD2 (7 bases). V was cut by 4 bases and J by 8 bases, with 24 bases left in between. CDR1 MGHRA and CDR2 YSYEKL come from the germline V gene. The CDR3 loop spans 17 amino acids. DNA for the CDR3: TGCGCCAGCAGCCGGGGGCCTAGCGGACAACAAGTCGATGAGCAGTTCTTC. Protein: CASSRGPSGQQVDEQFF.

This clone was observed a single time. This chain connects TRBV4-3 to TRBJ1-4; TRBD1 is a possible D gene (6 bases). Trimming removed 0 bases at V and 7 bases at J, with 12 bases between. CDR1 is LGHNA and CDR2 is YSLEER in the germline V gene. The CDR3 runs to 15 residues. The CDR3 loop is CASSQDSRGTEKLFF. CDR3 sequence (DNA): TGCGCCAGCAGCCAAGATAGCAGGGGTACTGAAAAACTGTTTTTT.

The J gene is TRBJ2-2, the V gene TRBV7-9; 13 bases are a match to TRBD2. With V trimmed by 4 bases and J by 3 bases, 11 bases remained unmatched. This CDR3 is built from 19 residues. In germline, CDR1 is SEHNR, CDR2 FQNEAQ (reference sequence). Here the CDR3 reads CASSSSRLAGGWDTGELFF. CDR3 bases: TGTGCCAGCAGCTCCTCGCGACTAGCGGGAGGTTGGGACACCGGGGAGCTGTTTTTT.

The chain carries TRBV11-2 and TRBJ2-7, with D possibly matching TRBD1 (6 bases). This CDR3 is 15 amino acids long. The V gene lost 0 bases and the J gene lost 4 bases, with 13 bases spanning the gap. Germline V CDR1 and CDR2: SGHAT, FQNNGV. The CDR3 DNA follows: TGTGCCAGCAGCTTAGAGGGGGCCCCGAATTACGAGCAGTACTTC. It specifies CASSLEGAPNYEQYF. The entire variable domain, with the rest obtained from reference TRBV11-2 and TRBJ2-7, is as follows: EAGVAQSPRYKIIEKRQSVAFWCNPISGHATLYWYQQILGQGPKLLIQFQNNGVVDDSQLPKDRFSAERLKGVDSTLKIQPAKLEDSAVYLCASSLEGAPNYEQYFGPGTRLTVT.

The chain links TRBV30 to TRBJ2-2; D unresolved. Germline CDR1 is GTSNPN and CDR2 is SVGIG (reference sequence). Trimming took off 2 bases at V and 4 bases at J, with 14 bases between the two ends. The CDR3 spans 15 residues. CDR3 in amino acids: CAWSRNPRRTGELFF. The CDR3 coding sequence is TGTGCCTGGAGTAGGAACCCTAGGCGCACCGGGGAGCTGTTTTTT.

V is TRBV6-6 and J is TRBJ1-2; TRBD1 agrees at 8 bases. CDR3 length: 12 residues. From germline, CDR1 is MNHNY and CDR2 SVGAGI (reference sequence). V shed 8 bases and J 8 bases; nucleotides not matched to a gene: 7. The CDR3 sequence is CASLNDRGGYTF. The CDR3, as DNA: TGTGCCAGCCTGAACGACAGGGGAGGCTACACCTTC.

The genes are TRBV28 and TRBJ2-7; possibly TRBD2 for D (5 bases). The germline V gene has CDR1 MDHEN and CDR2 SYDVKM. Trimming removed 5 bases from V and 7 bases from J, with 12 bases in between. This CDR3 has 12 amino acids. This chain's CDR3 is CASSRGLSEQYF. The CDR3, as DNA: TGTGCCAGCAGTCGTGGACTTTCGGAGCAGTACTTC.

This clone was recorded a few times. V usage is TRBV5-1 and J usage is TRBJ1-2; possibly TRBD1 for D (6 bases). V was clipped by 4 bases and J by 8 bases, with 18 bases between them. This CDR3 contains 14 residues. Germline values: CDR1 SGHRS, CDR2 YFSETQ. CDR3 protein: CASSPDTQGQGYTF. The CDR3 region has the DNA TGCGCCAGCAGCCCGGACACACAGGGACAAGGCTACACCTTC.

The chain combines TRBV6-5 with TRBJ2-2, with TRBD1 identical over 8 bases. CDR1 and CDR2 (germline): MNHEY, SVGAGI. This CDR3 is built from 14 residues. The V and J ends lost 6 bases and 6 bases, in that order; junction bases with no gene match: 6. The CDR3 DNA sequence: TGTGCCAGCAGCCTGGGACAGGAGGCCGGGGAGCTGTTTTTT. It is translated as CASSLGQEAGELFF.

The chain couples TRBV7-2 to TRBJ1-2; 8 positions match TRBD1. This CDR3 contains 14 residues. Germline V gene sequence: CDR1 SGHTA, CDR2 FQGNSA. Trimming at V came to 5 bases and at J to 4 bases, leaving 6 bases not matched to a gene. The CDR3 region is CASSPGTGPYGYTF. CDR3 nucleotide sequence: TGTGCCAGCAGCCCAGGGACAGGACCCTATGGCTACACCTTC.

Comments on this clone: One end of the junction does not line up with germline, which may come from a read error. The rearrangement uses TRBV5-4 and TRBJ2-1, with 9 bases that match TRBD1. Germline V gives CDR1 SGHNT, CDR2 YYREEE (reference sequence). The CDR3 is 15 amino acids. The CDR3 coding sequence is TGTGCCAGCAGGTTGGACAGGGGAGTCGGGAATGAGCAGTTCTTC. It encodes CASRLDRGVGNEQFF. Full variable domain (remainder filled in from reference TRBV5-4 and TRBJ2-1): ETGVTQSPTHLIKTRGQQVTLRCSSQSGHNTVSWYQQALGQGPQFIFQYYREEENGRGNFPPRFSGLQFPNYSSELNVNALELDDSALYLCASRLDRGVGNEQFFGPGTRLTVL.

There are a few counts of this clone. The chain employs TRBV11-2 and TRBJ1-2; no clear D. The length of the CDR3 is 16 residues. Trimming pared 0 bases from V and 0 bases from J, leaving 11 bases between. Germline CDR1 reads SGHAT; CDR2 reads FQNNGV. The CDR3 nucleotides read TGTGCCAGCAGCTTAGATACGGCGGCAGCTAACTATGGCTACACCTTC. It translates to CASSLDTAAANYGYTF.

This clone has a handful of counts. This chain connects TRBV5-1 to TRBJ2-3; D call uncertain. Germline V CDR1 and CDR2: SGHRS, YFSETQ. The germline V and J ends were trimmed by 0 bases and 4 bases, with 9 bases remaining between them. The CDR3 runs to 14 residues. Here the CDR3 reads CASSLDGSADTQYF. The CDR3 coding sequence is TGCGCCAGCAGCTTGGACGGGTCAGCAGATACGCAGTATTTT. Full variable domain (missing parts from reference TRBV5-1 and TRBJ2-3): KAGVTQTPRYLIKTRGQQVTLSCSPISGHRSVSWYQQTPGQGLQFLFEYFSETQRNKGNFPGRFSGRQFSNSRSEMNVSTLELGDSALYLCASSLDGSADTQYFGPGTRLTVL.

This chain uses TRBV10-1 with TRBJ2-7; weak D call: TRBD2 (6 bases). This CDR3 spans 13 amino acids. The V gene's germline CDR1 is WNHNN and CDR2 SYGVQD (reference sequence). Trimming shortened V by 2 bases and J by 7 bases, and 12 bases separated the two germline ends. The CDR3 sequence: CASSEGLALEQYF. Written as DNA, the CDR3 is TGCGCCAGCAGTGAGGGGCTAGCGTTGGAGCAGTACTTC.

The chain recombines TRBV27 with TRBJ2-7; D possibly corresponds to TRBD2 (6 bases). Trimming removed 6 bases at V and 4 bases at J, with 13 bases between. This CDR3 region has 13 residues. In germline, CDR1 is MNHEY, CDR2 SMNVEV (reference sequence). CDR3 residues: CASRTGTSYEQYF. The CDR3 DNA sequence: TGTGCCAGCAGGACCGGGACTTCTTACGAGCAGTACTTC.

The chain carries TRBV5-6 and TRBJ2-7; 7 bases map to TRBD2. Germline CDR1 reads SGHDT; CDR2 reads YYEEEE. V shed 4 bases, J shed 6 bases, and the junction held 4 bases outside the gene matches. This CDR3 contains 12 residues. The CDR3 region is CASSDSGGEQYF. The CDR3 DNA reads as TGTGCCAGCAGCGACTCGGGGGGCGAGCAGTACTTC.

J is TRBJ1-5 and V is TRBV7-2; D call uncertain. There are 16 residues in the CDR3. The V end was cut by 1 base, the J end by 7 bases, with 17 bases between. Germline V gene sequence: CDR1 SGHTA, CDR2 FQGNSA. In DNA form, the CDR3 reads TGTGCCAGCAGCTTAGAGCTGGGAGGTCCCGGCCAGCCCCAGCATTTT. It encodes CASSLELGGPGQPQHF.

CDR3 nucleotide sequence: TGTGCCAGCTTCACGGGGTGGGGGGATGAGCAGTTCTTC. Translation: CASFTGWGDEQFF. The chain is built from TRBV25-1 and TRBJ2-1, with D maybe TRBD2 (6 bases). Between the trimmed V and J ends, which lost 8 bases and 8 bases, there was a span of 16 bases. This CDR3 has 13 amino acids. Germline lookup yields CDR1 MGHDK and CDR2 SYGVNS.

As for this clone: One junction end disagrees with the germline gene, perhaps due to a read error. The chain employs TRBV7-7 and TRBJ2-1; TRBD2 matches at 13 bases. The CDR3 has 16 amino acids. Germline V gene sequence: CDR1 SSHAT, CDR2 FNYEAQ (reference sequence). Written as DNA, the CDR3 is TGTGCTAGCAGCCCAGGACTAGCGGGGGCCTACAATGAGCAGTTCTTC. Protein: CASSPGLAGAYNEQFF. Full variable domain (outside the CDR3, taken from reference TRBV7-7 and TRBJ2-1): GAGVSQSPRYKVTKRGQDVTLRCDPISSHATLYWYQQALGQGPEFLTYFNYEAQPDKSGLPSDRFSAERPEGSISTLTIQRTEQRDSAMYRCASSPGLAGAYNEQFFGPGTRLTVL.

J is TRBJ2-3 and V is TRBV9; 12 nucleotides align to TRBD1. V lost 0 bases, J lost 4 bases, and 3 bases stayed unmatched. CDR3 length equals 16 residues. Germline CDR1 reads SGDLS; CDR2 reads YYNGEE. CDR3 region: CASSVAGTGGPDTQYF. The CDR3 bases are TGTGCCAGCAGCGTAGCTGGGACAGGGGGCCCAGATACGCAGTATTTT.

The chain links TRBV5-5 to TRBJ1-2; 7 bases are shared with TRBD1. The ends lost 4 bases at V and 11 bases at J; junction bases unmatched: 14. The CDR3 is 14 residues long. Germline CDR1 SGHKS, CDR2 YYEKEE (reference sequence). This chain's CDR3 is CASSVDLLQGRYTF. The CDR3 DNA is TGTGCCAGCAGCGTCGATCTGCTACAGGGGAGGTACACCTTC. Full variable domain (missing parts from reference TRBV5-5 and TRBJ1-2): DAGVTQSPTHLIKTRGQQVTLRCSPISGHKSVSWYQQVLGQGPQFIFQYYEKEERGRGNFPDRFSARQFPNYSSELNVNALLLGDSALYLCASSVDLLQGRYTFGSGTRLTVV.

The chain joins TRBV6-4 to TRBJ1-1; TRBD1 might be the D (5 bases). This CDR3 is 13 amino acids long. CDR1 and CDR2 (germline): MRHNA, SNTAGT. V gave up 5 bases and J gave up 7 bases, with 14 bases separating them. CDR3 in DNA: TGTGCCAGCAGTCCAGGGTCTCCACGTGAAGCTTTCTTT. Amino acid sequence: CASSPGSPREAFF.

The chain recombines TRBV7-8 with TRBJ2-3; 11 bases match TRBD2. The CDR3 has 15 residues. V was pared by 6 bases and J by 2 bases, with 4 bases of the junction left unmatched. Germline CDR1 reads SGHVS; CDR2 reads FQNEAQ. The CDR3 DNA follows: TGTGCCAGCAGAACTAGCGGGGGCTCCACAGATACGCAGTATTTT. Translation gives CASRTSGGSTDTQYF.

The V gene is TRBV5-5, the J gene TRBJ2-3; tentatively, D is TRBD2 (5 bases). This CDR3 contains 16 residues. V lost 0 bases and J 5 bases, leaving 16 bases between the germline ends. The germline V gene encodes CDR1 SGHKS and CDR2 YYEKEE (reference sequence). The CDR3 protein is CASSLDLREIQDTQYF. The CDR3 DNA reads TGTGCCAGCAGCTTGGACCTACGGGAAATCCAAGATACGCAGTATTTT.

The CDR3 sequence is CSALPGQGVYDEQFF. The CDR3 nucleotides read TGCAGCGCCTTACCGGGACAGGGGGTTTATGATGAGCAGTTCTTC. The chain carries TRBV29-1 and TRBJ2-1, with TRBD1 identical over 11 bases. This CDR3 comprises 15 residues. J was trimmed by 8 bases and V by 7 bases; bases with no gene match: 13. CDR1 and CDR2 (germline): SQVTM, ANQGSEA.

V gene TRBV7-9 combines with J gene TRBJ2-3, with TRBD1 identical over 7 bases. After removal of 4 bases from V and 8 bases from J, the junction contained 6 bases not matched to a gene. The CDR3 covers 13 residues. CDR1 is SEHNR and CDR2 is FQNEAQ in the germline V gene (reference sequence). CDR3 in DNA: TGTGCCAGCAGCTGGGACAGCCTGGGTACGCAGTATTTT. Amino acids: CASSWDSLGTQYF. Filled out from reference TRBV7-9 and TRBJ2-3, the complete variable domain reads DTGVSQNPRHKITKRGQNVTFRCDPISEHNRLYWYRQTLGQGPEFLTYFQNEAQLEKSRLLSDRFSAERPKGSFSTLEIQRTEQGDSAMYLCASSWDSLGTQYFGPGTRLTVL.

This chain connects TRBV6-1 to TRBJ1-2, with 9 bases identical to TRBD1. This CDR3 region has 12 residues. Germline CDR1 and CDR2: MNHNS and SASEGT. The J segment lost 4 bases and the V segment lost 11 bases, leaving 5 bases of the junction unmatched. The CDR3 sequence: CAGGQGFYGYTF. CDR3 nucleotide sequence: TGTGCCGGGGGACAGGGTTTCTATGGCTACACCTTC.

Here the CDR3 reads CASSEWELAGGGDTQYF. DNA for the CDR3: TGTGCCAGCAGTGAATGGGAACTAGCGGGGGGAGGAGATACGCAGTATTTT. The chain employs TRBV25-1 and TRBJ2-3, with 12 bases fitting TRBD2. CDR3 length equals 17 residues. Germline CDR1 is MGHDK and CDR2 is SYGVNS. The ends lost 1 base at V and 5 bases at J; junction bases unmatched: 7.

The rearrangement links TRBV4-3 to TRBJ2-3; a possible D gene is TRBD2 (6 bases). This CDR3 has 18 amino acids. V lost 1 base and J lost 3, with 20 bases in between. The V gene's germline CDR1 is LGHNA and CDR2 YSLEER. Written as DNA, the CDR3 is TGCGCCAGCAGCCAAGTCATGGATGGGACTTCGGAAACAGATACGCAGTATTTT. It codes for CASSQVMDGTSETDTQYF.

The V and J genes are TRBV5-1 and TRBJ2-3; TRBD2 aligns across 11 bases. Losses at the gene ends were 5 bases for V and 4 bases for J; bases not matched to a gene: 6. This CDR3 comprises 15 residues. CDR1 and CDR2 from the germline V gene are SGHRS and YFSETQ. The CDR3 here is CASSQTSGVADTQYF. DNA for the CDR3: TGCGCCAGCAGTCAGACTAGCGGGGTCGCAGATACGCAGTATTTT.

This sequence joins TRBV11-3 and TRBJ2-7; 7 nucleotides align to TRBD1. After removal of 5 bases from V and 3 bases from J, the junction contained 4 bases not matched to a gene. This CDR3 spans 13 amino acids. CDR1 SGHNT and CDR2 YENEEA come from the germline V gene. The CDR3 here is CASSRGQSYEQYF. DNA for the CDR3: TGTGCCAGCAGCCGGGGACAGAGCTACGAGCAGTACTTC.